Here is one T cell receptor (beta chain) with its context. In the authors' workflow: How many nucleated cells were present was estimated from reference gene primer amplification. Some clones are missing from TCRdb's copy, which holds only in-frame ones; the method was immunoSEQ multiplex PCR. That table supplies the V and J calls and clone size; D and trimming were determined from the DNA. The sample holds approximately 350,000 clones, about nine tenths seen once. These data belong to a study of blood T cell repertoires in COVID-19. V was clipped by 5 bases and J by 4 bases, with 14 bases between them. The CDR3 extends over 14 amino acids. Per germline, CDR1 MNHEY and CDR2 SVGEGT. The Seattle patients, enrolled during active infection, were followed longitudinally.

The receptor's source is a woman aged 70-85 years with COVID-19, enrolled during active disease. The gene calls are TRBV6-2 or TRBV6-3 and TRBJ1-2, with D possibly TRBD1 on 6 matching bases. The sequencing sample was made of peripheral blood. CDR3 residues: CASSPPDRTYGYTF. For the CDR3, the DNA is TGTGCCAGCAGTCCACCCGACAGGACCTATGGCTACACCTTC.